This T cell receptor beta chain emerged from a study of T cells in Graves' hyperthyroidism and ophthalmopathy. The PBMCs were sourced from fresh peripheral blood (about 9.6 ml). Amplification of TCR beta CDR3 regions used RNA as the template. When the TCR CDR3 underwent first-round RT-PCR, the HTBI primer set was used. One entry per CDR3 protein results from TCRdb running MiXCR on the multiplex PCR reads. This table has hundreds of thousands of distinct CDR3 sequences, over 12% appearing once. Losses at the gene ends were 5 bases for V and 7 bases for J; bases not matched to a gene: 12. This CDR3 has 16 residues.

The receptor's source is a woman aged 40-49 years with Graves' ophthalmopathy. Material for sequencing was blood. V and J are TRBV12-3 or TRBV12-4 and TRBJ2-5; 11 nucleotides align to TRBD2. The CDR3 DNA reads as TGTGCCAGCAGTGCTCTAGCGGGGGGCACCTCGGGGACCCAGTACTTC. This gives the protein CASSALAGGTSGTQYF.